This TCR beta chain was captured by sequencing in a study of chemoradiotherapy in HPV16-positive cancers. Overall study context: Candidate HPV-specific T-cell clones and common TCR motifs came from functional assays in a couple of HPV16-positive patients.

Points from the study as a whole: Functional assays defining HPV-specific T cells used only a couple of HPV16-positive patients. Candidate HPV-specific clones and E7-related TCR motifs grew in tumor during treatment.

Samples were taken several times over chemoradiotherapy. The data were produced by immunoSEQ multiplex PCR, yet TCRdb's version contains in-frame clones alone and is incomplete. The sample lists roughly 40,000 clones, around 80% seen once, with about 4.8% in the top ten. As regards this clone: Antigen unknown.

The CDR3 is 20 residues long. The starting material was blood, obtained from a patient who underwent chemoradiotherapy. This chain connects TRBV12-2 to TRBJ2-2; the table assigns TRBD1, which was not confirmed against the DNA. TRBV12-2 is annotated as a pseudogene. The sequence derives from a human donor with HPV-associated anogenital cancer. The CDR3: CASRLGRTGGPPTNTGELFF. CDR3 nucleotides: TGTGCAAGTCGCTTAGGAAGGACAGGGGGCCCCCCCACGAACACCGGGGAGCTGTTTTTT.